This T cell receptor beta chain is drawn from a study of T cell repertoires in cytomegalovirus infection. Study summary: The study used recently identified HLA-C-restricted and well-studied HLA-B-restricted CMV epitopes. CMV infection together with matching HLA type was indicated by public TCR beta signatures.

Whole-study findings and limits: It was HLA-C-restricted CMV-specific TCR beta clonotypes that dominated the response ex vivo.

Germline V lookup: CDR1 MNHNY, CDR2 SVGAGI (reference sequence). The V end lost 0 bases, the J end lost 7 bases, and 19 bases lay between the germline ends. The CDR3 sequence is 17 residues long. TCRdb re-called the reads with MiXCR, one entry per CDR3 protein. Among fewer than 850,000 distinct CDR3 sequences listed, approximately 32% were seen once. With respect to this clonotype: Its target is unknown.

The receptor was derived from a human donor in good health (CMV status not recorded). Some clones in this sample may be carry-over from other donors' samples. This specimen was cultured CD8+ T cells from PBMCs, taken from culture after CMV antigen stimulation. The chain joins TRBV6-6 to TRBJ1-5; D may be TRBD1 (5 bases). The CDR3 sequence is CASSYSAGMKLGQPQHF. In nucleotides, the CDR3 is TGTGCCAGCAGTTACTCGGCAGGGATGAAGCTCGGACAGCCCCAGCATTTT.